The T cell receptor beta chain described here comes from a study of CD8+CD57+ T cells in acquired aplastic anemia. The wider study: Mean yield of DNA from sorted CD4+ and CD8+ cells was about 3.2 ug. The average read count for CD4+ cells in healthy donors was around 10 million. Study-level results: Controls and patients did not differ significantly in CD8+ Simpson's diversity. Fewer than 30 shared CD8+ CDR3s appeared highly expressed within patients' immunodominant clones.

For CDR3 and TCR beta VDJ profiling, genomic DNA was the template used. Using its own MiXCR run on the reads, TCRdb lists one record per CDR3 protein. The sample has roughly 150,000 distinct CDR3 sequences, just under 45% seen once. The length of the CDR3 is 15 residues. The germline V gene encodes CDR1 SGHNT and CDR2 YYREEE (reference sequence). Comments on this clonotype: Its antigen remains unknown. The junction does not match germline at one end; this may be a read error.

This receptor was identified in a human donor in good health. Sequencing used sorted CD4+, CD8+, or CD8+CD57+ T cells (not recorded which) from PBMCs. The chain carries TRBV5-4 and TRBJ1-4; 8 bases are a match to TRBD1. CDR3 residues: CASSWQGASNEELFF. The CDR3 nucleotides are TGTGCCAGCAGCTGGCAGGGGGCCTCTAATGAAGAACTGTTTTTT.